The entry below describes one TCR beta chain. This sample is part of a study of shared clonotypes between healthy human individuals. Germline V gene lookup returns CDR1 SEHNR and CDR2 FQNEAQ (reference sequence). V lost 5 bases and J lost 6, with 17 bases in between. The CDR3 runs to 14 residues. In the naive CD8 group, cells lacked CD45RO and were positively selected for CCR7, so terminally differentiated effector memory CD45RA+ cells were left out. Recent vaccinations or acute infections were absent in the healthy HIV-negative adult donors. Sorted-subset replicate PCRs used 200 ng DNA, some 30,000 T cell genomes. TCRdb's table, derived via immunoSEQ multiplex PCR, lists solely in-frame clones and lacks some. This sample yields more than 500,000 clones, of which around 95% are seen a single time; about 0.11% belongs to the top ten.

Sample: naive CD8+ T cells sorted from blood. The TCR comes from a woman in her twenties or thirties in good health. The chain joins TRBV7-9 to TRBJ2-7; tentatively, D is TRBD2 (6 bases). The CDR3 DNA reads as TGTGCCAGCAGCACGGGGACTGGCACGAGCGAGCAGTACTTC. Protein: CASSTGTGTSEQYF.